The 10 T cell receptor beta chains below all came from one sample that was sequenced in a study of blood T cell repertoires in COVID-19. Generated by immunoSEQ multiplex PCR, the TCRdb table keeps only in-frame clones and is missing some. The sample carries roughly 200,000 clones, over 70% recorded once. The sequenced sample consisted of peripheral blood. These receptors were obtained from an elderly woman with acute or convalescent COVID-19.

V usage is TRBV19 and J usage is TRBJ1-6; D gene uncertain. CDR3 length: 17 residues. The germline V gene encodes CDR1 LNHDA and CDR2 SQIVND (reference sequence). Trimming pared 7 bases from V and 3 bases from J, leaving 19 bases between. The CDR3 sequence is CASNAGGGADYNSPLHF. The CDR3 DNA reads TGTGCCAGTAATGCCGGCGGCGGAGCAGACTATAATTCACCCCTCCACTTT.

The chain carries TRBV29-1 and TRBJ2-7; 11 nucleotides match TRBD2. The CDR3 runs 14 residues. J gave up 7 bases and V 0 bases, and 5 bases lay outside the gene matches. Germline lookup yields CDR1 SQVTM and CDR2 ANQGSEA. Here the CDR3 DNA reads TGCAGCGTTGAAGATCTAGCGGGAGGTGAAGAGCAGTACTTC. It encodes CSVEDLAGGEEQYF.

CDR3 in DNA: TGTGCCACCCGGGACAGGGGGCAAGAGACCCAGTACTTC. The encoded protein is CATRDRGQETQYF. V and J are TRBV2 and TRBJ2-5; 11 bases align to TRBD1. The CDR3 is 13 residues long. Germline assignment: CDR1 SNHLY and CDR2 FYNNEI. With 10 bases clipped from V and 2 bases from J, the junction kept 3 bases outside the gene matches.

V and J are TRBV4-1 and TRBJ2-1; TRBD2 aligns across 7 bases. Germline V gene lookup returns CDR1 MGHRA and CDR2 YSYEKL. The junction had 3 bases not matched to a gene; V was cut back by 4 bases and J by 0 bases. CDR3 size: 15 residues. The CDR3, as DNA: TGCGCCAGCAGCCGAGGCGGGAGCTCCTACAATGAGCAGTTCTTC. Its protein product is CASSRGGSSYNEQFF.

This chain joins TRBV19 and TRBJ1-5, with unresolved D. Germline CDR1 LNHDA, CDR2 SQIVND (reference sequence). The ends were cut back, 5 bases at V and 6 bases at J, with 11 bases in the middle. This CDR3 region has 13 residues. CDR3 coding DNA: TGTGCCAGTAGTCGAGAGGTCATTCAGCCCCAGCATTTT. Amino acids: CASSREVIQPQHF.

This chain uses TRBV19 with TRBJ2-7; possibly TRBD1 for D (6 bases). Per the germline V gene, CDR1 is LNHDA and CDR2 is SQIVND (reference sequence). Trimming shortened V by 2 bases and J by 2 bases, and 13 bases separated the two germline ends. This CDR3 region has 15 residues. Written as DNA, the CDR3 is TGTGCCAGTAGTATAAATGAAGCAGGGGCCTACGAGCAGTACTTC. Protein product: CASSINEAGAYEQYF.

CDR3 sequence: CASSGSVVSQFF. As DNA, the CDR3 is TGTGCCAGCAGTGGGAGTGTCGTTAGCCAGTTCTTC. This rearrangement joins TRBV28 to TRBJ2-1, with D possibly TRBD2 on 5 matching bases. The CDR3 spans 12 residues. The germline CDR1 and CDR2 sequences are MDHEN and SYDVKM. V was shortened by 5 bases and J by 13 bases, with 15 bases between the two germline ends.

The chain carries TRBV7-2 and TRBJ1-1, with D hard to call. The CDR3 is 14 amino acids. CDR1 is SGHTA and CDR2 is FQGNSA in the germline V gene. V was cut by 3 bases and J by 1 base, with 9 bases left in between. The DNA for the CDR3 is TGTGCCAGCAGCTTTTGGGCAGCGAACACTGAAGCTTTCTTT. This codes for CASSFWAANTEAFF.

This chain uses TRBV27 with TRBJ1-5; tentatively, D is TRBD1 (5 bases). The CDR3 has 18 residues. CDR1 is MNHEY, CDR2 SMNVEV, per germline (reference sequence). V dropped 3 bases and J dropped 0 bases, with 18 bases sitting between them. The DNA for the CDR3 is TGTGCCAGCAGTTTCACCGAACTTGAAGGGGTTAGCAATCAGCCCCAGCATTTT. Translated, it gives CASSFTELEGVSNQPQHF.

The chain has TRBV10-2 and TRBJ1-6; 10 bases agree with TRBD1. Germline trimming cut 3 bases from V and 18 bases from J; bases unmatched to any gene: 14. Germline V gene lookup returns CDR1 WSHSY and CDR2 SAAADI. This CDR3 spans 15 amino acids. The CDR3 region has the DNA TGCGCCAGCAGTGAAGGACCGGGGACAGGGGCCCTCCCCCACTTT. Protein sequence: CASSEGPGTGALPHF.